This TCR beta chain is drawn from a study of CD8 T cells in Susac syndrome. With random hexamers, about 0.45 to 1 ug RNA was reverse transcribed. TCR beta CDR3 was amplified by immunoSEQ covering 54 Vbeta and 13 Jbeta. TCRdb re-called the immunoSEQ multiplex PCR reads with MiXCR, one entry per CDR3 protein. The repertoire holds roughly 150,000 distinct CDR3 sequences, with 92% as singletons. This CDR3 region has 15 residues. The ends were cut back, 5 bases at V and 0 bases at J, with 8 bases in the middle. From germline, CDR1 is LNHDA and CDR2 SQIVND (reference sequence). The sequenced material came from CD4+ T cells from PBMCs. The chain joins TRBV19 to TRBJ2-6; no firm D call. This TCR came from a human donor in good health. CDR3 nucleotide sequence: TGTGCCAGTAGTTCTGCCTACTCTGGGGCCAACGTCCTGACTTTC. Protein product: CASSSAYSGANVLTF.